Listed here are 19 T cell receptor beta chains from one sample, sequenced in a study of Graves' ophthalmopathy and Graves' hyperthyroidism. Investigators amplified TCR beta CDR3 regions from RNA transcripts. HTBI primers were employed in first-round RT-PCR, then a second-round multiplex PCR followed. TCRdb used MiXCR to reprocess the multiplex PCR reads, holding one entry per CDR3 protein. The repertoire includes 900,000 to 1,200,000 distinct CDR3 sequences, about 35% of them detected once, and approximately 12% sits in the top ten. What was sequenced was peripheral blood or thyroid tissue (not recorded which). The source is an adult man with Graves' hyperthyroidism.

In this sample, this clonotype turned up many times. V usage is TRBV7-2 and J usage is TRBJ1-2, with 8 bases fitting TRBD1. CDR1 is SGHTA and CDR2 is FQGNSA in the germline V gene. Trimming removed 2 bases from V and 6 bases from J; junction bases left unmatched: 5. The CDR3 has 14 residues. The CDR3 DNA reads TGTGCCAGCAGCTTAACAGGGGGGGTAAATGGCTACACCTTC. Residues: CASSLTGGVNGYTF.

This clonotype has more than one count but fewer than ten. The chain combines TRBV12-5 with TRBJ1-1; 8 positions match TRBD1. Germline CDR1 LGHNT, CDR2 FRNRAP. This CDR3 contains 15 residues. The V segment lost 7 bases and the J segment 1 base; nucleotides outside the gene matches: 8. Here the CDR3 reads CASAFDRGRNTEAFF. Written as DNA, the CDR3 is TGTGCTAGTGCTTTCGACAGGGGTAGGAACACTGAAGCTTTCTTT.

V and J are TRBV27 and TRBJ1-3; D gene uncertain. The CDR3 has 12 residues. Germline CDR1 reads MNHEY; CDR2 reads SMNVEV (reference sequence). The V end lost 11 bases, the J end lost 3 bases, and 11 bases lay between the germline ends. Here the CDR3 reads CALRPGGNTIYF. The DNA for the CDR3 is TGTGCCCTAAGGCCGGGTGGAAACACCATATATTTT.

This rearrangement joins TRBV20-1 to TRBJ2-7, with 12 nucleotides matching TRBD2. Germline V gene data show CDR1 as DFQATT and CDR2 as SNEGSKA (reference sequence). This CDR3 region has 15 residues. V gave up 1 base and J gave up 3 bases; unmatched junction bases: 4. The CDR3 DNA reads as TGCAGTGCTAGAGCCGGACTAGCGGGGTTCTACGAGCAGTACTTC. Its translation: CSARAGLAGFYEQYF.

This clonotype was seen at least ten times. The V and J genes are TRBV2 and TRBJ2-7, with TRBD2 identical over 8 bases. V gave up 4 bases and J gave up 3 bases; unmatched junction bases: 8. The germline V gene encodes CDR1 SNHLY and CDR2 FYNNEI. The CDR3 runs 15 residues. The CDR3 bases are TGTGCCAGCAGTGTGGAGACTAGCGAGAACTACGAGCAGTACTTC. Translating gives CASSVETSENYEQYF.

This clonotype turned up a few times. V is TRBV14 and J is TRBJ2-7; 7 positions match TRBD1. The CDR3 extends over 14 amino acids. V shed 4 bases and J 3 bases; nucleotides not matched to a gene: 6. Germline loops: CDR1 SGHDN, CDR2 FVKESK. CDR3 in DNA: TGTGCCAGCAGCCGCAAGACAGGGATCTACGAGCAGTACTTC. Its protein is CASSRKTGIYEQYF.

This clonotype occurred many times. The gene calls are TRBV7-3 and TRBJ2-7, with no clear D. V lost 0 bases and J lost 5, with 8 bases in between. The CDR3 length is 13 residues. Germline loops: CDR1 SGHTA, CDR2 FQGTGA. CDR3 DNA: TGTGCCAGCAGCTTAACTCCCGGTGACGAGCAGTACTTC. Translating gives CASSLTPGDEQYF.

This clonotype was seen a few times. The genes are TRBV19 and TRBJ2-2, with 7 bases that match TRBD1. CDR3 length: 13 amino acids. Germline V lookup: CDR1 LNHDA, CDR2 SQIVND (reference sequence). Germline trimming cut 8 bases from V and 9 bases from J; bases unmatched to any gene: 9. CDR3 DNA: TGTGCCAGTCTTCATCCAGGGGGAAGGGAGCTGTTTTTT. Translated: CASLHPGGRELFF. The variable domain in full, with the rest retrieved from reference TRBV19 and TRBJ2-2, is DGGITQSPKYLFRKEGQNVTLSCEQNLNHDAMYWYRQDPGQGLRLIYYSQIVNDFQKGDIAEGYSVSREKKESFPLTVTSAQKNPTAFYLCASLHPGGRELFFGEGSRLTVL.

The chain joins TRBV4-2 to TRBJ1-6; D gene ambiguous. The germline V gene encodes CDR1 LGHNA and CDR2 YNFKEQ. The CDR3 is 14 amino acids. V shed 5 bases and J shed 10 bases, with 15 bases lying between them. CDR3 coding DNA: TGTGCCAGCAGCTTGGGGTACAGCCGGTCACCCCTCCACTTT. This codes for CASSLGYSRSPLHF.

This clonotype was observed a handful of times. In nucleotides, the CDR3 is TGTGCCAGCAGCCCCAACCCCAGACAGGGCACTGAAGCTTTCTTT. Translated, it gives CASSPNPRQGTEAFF. The chain links TRBV7-8 to TRBJ1-1, with 7 nucleotides matching TRBD1. With V trimmed by 5 bases and J by 4 bases, 10 bases remained unmatched. Germline lookup yields CDR1 SGHVS and CDR2 FQNEAQ. The length of the CDR3 is 15 residues. Complete variable domain (other parts from reference TRBV7-8 and TRBJ1-1): GAGVSQSPRYKVAKRGQDVALRCDPISGHVSLFWYQQALGQGPEFLTYFQNEAQLDKSGLPSDRFFAERPEGSVSTLKIQRTQQEDSAVYLCASSPNPRQGTEAFFGQGTRLTVV.

Ten or more counts support this clonotype. The genes are TRBV19 and TRBJ1-6; weak D call: TRBD1 (6 bases). The V gene lost 5 bases and the J gene lost 7 bases, with 15 bases spanning the gap. The CDR3 is 15 residues long. Germline values: CDR1 LNHDA, CDR2 SQIVND (reference sequence). This chain's CDR3 is CASSGLAGVNSPLHF. The CDR3 nucleotides are TGTGCCAGTAGTGGATTGGCAGGGGTAAATTCACCCCTCCACTTT.

About this clonotype itself: Its ends do not fully match the called genes, so a read error is possible. The CDR3 DNA reads as TGTGCCAGCAGCCTCCGGACAGGGGTGGAGACCCAGCACTTC. Translated, it gives CASSLRTGVETQHF. This sequence joins TRBV25-1 and TRBJ2-5; 9 bases map to TRBD1. The CDR3 is 14 amino acids. Per the germline V gene, CDR1 is MGHDK and CDR2 is SYGVNS.

Ten or more counts support this clonotype. This chain connects TRBV2 to TRBJ2-7, with D perhaps being TRBD1 or TRBD2 (5 bases each). CDR1 is SNHLY and CDR2 is FYNNEI in the germline V gene. The CDR3 consists of 12 residues. V dropped 7 bases and J dropped 2 bases, with 9 bases sitting between them. CDR3 bases: TGTGCCAGCAACGAGGGGACCTACGAGCAGTACTTC. This codes for CASNEGTYEQYF.

This clonotype was observed at least ten times. This chain connects TRBV20-1 to TRBJ2-7; D possibly corresponds to TRBD2 (5 bases). Deletions cut 1 base from V and 4 bases from J, with 14 bases between. The CDR3 is 14 amino acids. Germline assignment: CDR1 DFQATT and CDR2 SNEGSKA (reference sequence). In DNA form, the CDR3 reads TGCAGTGCTAGAGGTGAGGGTAGAGGGTACGAGCAGTACTTC. This sequence encodes CSARGEGRGYEQYF.

This clonotype turned up a few times. The CDR3 sequence: CASGSPGGPNTGELFF. In DNA, the CDR3 is TGCGCCAGCGGATCCCCGGGGGGCCCGAACACCGGGGAGCTGTTTTTT. V gene TRBV5-1 combines with J gene TRBJ2-2; perhaps TRBD2 as D (7 bases). The CDR3 runs to 16 residues. Germline V gene data show CDR1 as SGHRS and CDR2 as YFSETQ. Trimming removed 7 bases from V and 0 bases from J, with 16 bases in between.

The chain links TRBV19 to TRBJ2-7; 9 nucleotides line up with TRBD2. The CDR3 consists of 14 residues. Trimming cost V 4 bases and J 5 bases; bases outside gene matches: 6. CDR1 is LNHDA and CDR2 is SQIVND in the germline V gene (reference sequence). In nucleotides, the CDR3 is TGTGCCAGTAGTAGGGGGACTAGCATACACGAGCAGTACTTC. It translates to CASSRGTSIHEQYF.

This clonotype was counted at least ten times. This chain uses TRBV12-3 or TRBV12-4 with TRBJ2-7; 7 bases line up with TRBD1. V was clipped by 6 bases and J by 3 bases; unmatched bases: 5. The CDR3 is 13 amino acids. CDR3 residues: CASSRNRGYEQYF. CDR3 DNA: TGTGCCAGCAGCCGGAACAGGGGCTACGAGCAGTACTTC.

This clonotype came up a few times. The rearrangement links TRBV10-1 to TRBJ2-7; the match to TRBD2 covers 10 bases. The ends lost 4 bases at V and 2 bases at J; junction bases unmatched: 11. Germline V gene sequence: CDR1 WNHNN, CDR2 SYGVQD (reference sequence). The CDR3 runs 17 residues. The CDR3 sequence is CASSASGLAGAPYEQYF. The DNA for the CDR3 is TGCGCCAGCAGTGCTAGTGGTCTAGCGGGAGCCCCCTACGAGCAGTACTTC.

This clonotype was counted many times. The chain carries TRBV7-2 and TRBJ2-7; maybe TRBD1 (6 bases). The V end was cut by 1 base, the J end by 9 bases, with 13 bases between. The CDR3 is 13 residues long. Germline V gene data show CDR1 as SGHTA and CDR2 as FQGNSA. The DNA of the CDR3 is TGTGCCAGCAGCTTAGGGTTACAGGGTCGGCAGTACTTC. It encodes CASSLGLQGRQYF. The whole variable domain, filled in from reference TRBV7-2 and TRBJ2-7, reads GAGVSQSPSNKVTEKGKDVELRCDPISGHTALYWYRQSLGQGLEFLIYFQGNSAPDKSGLPSDRFSAERTGGSVSTLTIQRTQQEDSAVYLCASSLGLQGRQYFGPGTRLTVT.